The present entry profiles one T cell receptor (beta chain) with its context. The antigen remains undetermined. This sample is part of a study of T cell responses to AZD1222 COVID-19 vaccine. Sequencing used immunoSEQ multiplex PCR; TCRdb keeps in-frame clones, though not all of them. The top ten clones hold about 3% of a sample with 100,000 to 120,000 clones, roughly 93% of them seen once. Overall study findings and caveats: CD4 TCRs associated with vaccination spanned spike, dominating at 160-218 and 743-854.

The input for sequencing was peripheral blood, taken 28 days after the second AZD1222 dose. This TCR was recovered from an adult who received the AZD1222 COVID-19 vaccine.

The CDR3 coding sequence is TGTGCCAGCAGTTATGAAGGGGCCCTGAACACTGAAGCTTTCTTT. The encoded protein is CASSYEGALNTEAFF. This rearrangement joins TRBV6-5 to TRBJ1-1, with a weak D call TRBD1 (5 bases). This CDR3 region has 15 residues. Germline values: CDR1 MNHEY, CDR2 SVGAGI. Trimming removed 3 bases at V and 0 bases at J, with 11 bases between.